The 20 T cell receptor beta chains below were found in one sample sequenced in a study of CD8 T cell repertoires and HIV-1 epitope variants (dated by TCRdb to 2019 to 2021). These receptors lack a known antigen. Library preparation was by the immunoSEQ multiplex PCR assay. The immuneACCESS repertoire file appears here via TCRdb, limited to in-frame rearrangements. These files lack a portion of the clones; in checked studies, under half of the deficit traces to unresolved V genes, and the cause of the others is not known. The sample records some 4,700 clones, approximately 71% of which are singletons. The top ten constitute around 43% of the sample. The sequenced sample was cultured CD8+ T cells derived from PBMCs. Receptor source: a male donor with HIV.

The V gene is TRBV7-2, the J gene TRBJ2-5; perhaps D is TRBD1 or TRBD2 (5 bases each). Germline V lookup: CDR1 SGHTA, CDR2 FQGNSA. The CDR3 has 14 residues. The V end was cut by 2 bases, the J end by 4 bases, with 11 bases between. Here the CDR3 reads CASSLRWDAETQYF. The CDR3 DNA is TGTGCCAGCAGCTTACGGTGGGACGCAGAGACCCAGTACTTC.

In this sample, this clone turned up a few times. The rearrangement links TRBV30 to TRBJ1-1; 8 bases agree with TRBD1. Germline V lookup: CDR1 GTSNPN, CDR2 SVGIG (reference sequence). The V gene end was trimmed by 3 bases and the J gene end by 6 bases; junction bases not matched to a gene: 12. CDR3 size: 15 residues. This chain's CDR3 is CAWRDFGQGDPEAFF. The CDR3 nucleotides are TGTGCCTGGAGAGATTTCGGACAGGGAGATCCTGAAGCTTTCTTT.

This chain uses TRBV4-3 with TRBJ1-3; a weak D match, TRBD1 (5 bases). V was trimmed by 3 bases and J by 6 bases, leaving 6 bases between them. This CDR3 has 12 amino acids. Germline assignment: CDR1 LGHNA and CDR2 YSLEER. The DNA for the CDR3 is TGCGCCAGCAGCCAGGGGGTAAACACCATATATTTT. Its protein product is CASSQGVNTIYF.

This clone appeared a single time. The genes are TRBV6-1 and TRBJ2-4; possible D gene TRBD1, 5 bases. The CDR3 runs to 17 residues. Trimming removed 2 bases from V and 0 bases from J, with 14 bases in between. CDR1 and CDR2 from the germline V gene are MNHNS and SASEGT. CDR3 sequence: CASSEWGETLAKNIQYF. The CDR3 nucleotides read TGTGCCAGCAGTGAATGGGGCGAGACACTAGCCAAAAACATTCAGTACTTC.

By frequency in the sample, this clone is large (0.1 to 1%). The CDR3 region has the DNA TGCGCCAGCAGCCAAGATTCAACGGGGAACATTGCAACTAATGAAAAACTGTTTTTT. As protein: CASSQDSTGNIATNEKLFF. The rearrangement uses TRBV4-3 and TRBJ1-4; no firm D call. The length of the CDR3 is 19 residues. Germline CDR1 is LGHNA and CDR2 is YSLEER. Deletions cut 0 bases from V and 0 bases from J, with 17 bases between.

The V and J genes are TRBV6-5 and TRBJ2-7; 9 bases fit TRBD1. The CDR3 totals 14 residues. Unmatched junction bases numbered 8, after V lost 6 bases and J lost 5 bases. CDR1 is MNHEY and CDR2 is SVGAGI in the germline V gene. CDR3 amino acids: CASSSGQGIDEQYF. CDR3 nucleotides: TGTGCCAGCAGCTCAGGACAGGGGATTGACGAGCAGTACTTC.

In DNA form, the CDR3 reads TGTGCCAGCAGTTTGGCGGGACTAGCGGGAGGGAGTGGACACACCGGGGAGCTGTTTTTT. Amino acid sequence: CASSLAGLAGGSGHTGELFF. V and J are TRBV28 and TRBJ2-2, with 16 positions matching TRBD2. The germline V gene encodes CDR1 MDHEN and CDR2 SYDVKM. The length of the CDR3 is 20 residues. V shed 3 bases, J shed 3 bases, and the junction held 10 bases outside the gene matches.

J is TRBJ2-7 and V is TRBV7-2; D remains unclear. Germline V gives CDR1 SGHTA, CDR2 FQGNSA. The CDR3 spans 15 residues. V lost 5 bases to trimming and J lost 6 bases, with 20 bases between them. The CDR3 sequence: CASSDTGPYVGEQYF. DNA of the CDR3: TGTGCCAGCAGCGATACCGGGCCCTACGTCGGCGAGCAGTACTTC.

The rearrangement joins TRBV18 to TRBJ1-1; no definite D call. Germline CDR1 KGHSH, CDR2 LQKENI. The V gene lost 3 bases and the J gene lost 1 base, with 9 bases spanning the gap. The CDR3 consists of 14 residues. In DNA, the CDR3 is TGTGCCAGCTCACCCACGGCGGGGAACACTGAAGCTTTCTTT. It codes for CASSPTAGNTEAFF.

The rearrangement links TRBV7-4 to TRBJ2-7; TRBD1 matches 7 bases. This CDR3 spans 14 amino acids. Germline V gene data show CDR1 as SGHVT and CDR2 as SQSDAQ. V shed 3 bases and J 7 bases; nucleotides not matched to a gene: 9. DNA for the CDR3: TGTGCCAGCAGCTTGGGACAGTACCTTCGTGAGCAGTACTTC. It is translated as CASSLGQYLREQYF.

This chain joins TRBV7-2 and TRBJ2-5; 11 bases are a match to TRBD1. The CDR3 is made up of 17 amino acids. Germline values: CDR1 SGHTA, CDR2 FQGNSA. J was trimmed by 5 bases and V by 2 bases; bases with no gene match: 10. The CDR3 loop is CASSLRFGTGGRETQYF. CDR3 bases: TGTGCCAGCAGCTTAAGATTCGGGACAGGGGGTAGGGAGACCCAGTACTTC.

CDR3 residues: CASRGTTTLGSYEQYF. In nucleotides, the CDR3 is TGTGCCAGCAGGGGTACAACGACCCTCGGCTCCTACGAGCAGTACTTC. This sequence joins TRBV27 and TRBJ2-7; D gene unclear. This CDR3 has 16 amino acids. Trimming left V 6 bases short and J 0 bases short, with 18 bases between. Germline V gene sequence: CDR1 MNHEY, CDR2 SMNVEV (reference sequence).

The V gene is TRBV27, the J gene TRBJ2-5; D tentatively reads TRBD1 or TRBD2 (5 bases each). This CDR3 comprises 15 residues. V was clipped by 1 base and J by 1 base, with 10 bases between them. Germline lookup yields CDR1 MNHEY and CDR2 SMNVEV (reference sequence). The CDR3 reads CASSLWGSLQETQYF. The CDR3, as DNA: TGTGCCAGCAGTTTATGGGGGTCCCTCCAAGAGACCCAGTACTTC.

The V call is TRBV5-4, the J call TRBJ2-7; D not certain. CDR3 length: 16 amino acids. V was cut by 0 bases and J by 0 bases, with 13 bases left in between. Germline V gene lookup returns CDR1 SGHNT and CDR2 YYREEE (reference sequence). Here the CDR3 reads CASSLAGPQSSYEQYF. The CDR3 nucleotides read TGTGCCAGCAGCTTGGCCGGCCCTCAATCCTCCTACGAGCAGTACTTC.

In its sample, this clone was seen a few times. The gene calls are TRBV6-1 and TRBJ2-7; D remains ambiguous. With 0 bases removed from V and 4 bases from J, the gap between germline ends came to 7 bases. CDR1 and CDR2 from the germline V gene are MNHNS and SASEGT. The CDR3 runs to 13 residues. The CDR3: CASSEATAYEQYF. The CDR3 DNA reads as TGTGCCAGCAGTGAAGCGACCGCATACGAGCAGTACTTC.

The V call is TRBV19, the J call TRBJ2-1, with 9 bases fitting TRBD2. The CDR3 totals 16 residues. V was pared by 1 base and J by 0 bases, with 1 base of the junction left unmatched. Per germline, CDR1 LNHDA and CDR2 SQIVND (reference sequence). CDR3 sequence: CASSIGSGGSYNEQFF. CDR3 nucleotide sequence: TGTGCCAGTAGTATAGGTAGCGGGGGCTCCTACAATGAGCAGTTCTTC.

This clone was recorded once. The chain couples TRBV23-1 to TRBJ2-7; D assignment may be TRBD1 or TRBD2 (5 bases each). TRBV23-1 has ORF status, its function being uncertain. This CDR3 has 17 amino acids. V was shortened by 0 bases and J by 3 bases, with 18 bases between the two germline ends. CDR3 bases: TGCGCCAGCAGTCAATCGGGGGACGGGGCAGCGATCTACGAGCAGTACTTC. Translated, it gives CASSQSGDGAAIYEQYF.

This clone was counted between two and nine times. V and J are TRBV4-2 and TRBJ2-1; 7 positions agree with TRBD2. Germline values: CDR1 LGHNA, CDR2 YNFKEQ. The CDR3 runs 12 residues. The V segment lost 1 base and the J segment 9 bases; nucleotides outside the gene matches: 0. The CDR3 region has the DNA TGTGCCAGCAGCCAAGCGGGGGGTGAGCAGTTCTTC. Its translation is CASSQAGGEQFF.

The chain links TRBV11-2 to TRBJ2-1; tentatively, D is TRBD2 (6 bases). The CDR3 runs 15 residues. The germline gives CDR1 SGHAT, CDR2 FQNNGV. V gave up 1 base and J gave up 7 bases, with 14 bases separating them. Here the CDR3 reads CASSLVGGGGNEQFF. The DNA for the CDR3 is TGTGCCAGCAGCTTAGTAGGTGGGGGAGGAAATGAGCAGTTCTTC.

The rearrangement links TRBV28 to TRBJ2-5; a weak D match, TRBD1 (7 bases). The CDR3 covers 15 residues. V was pared by 3 bases and J by 1 base, with 12 bases between. CDR1 is MDHEN and CDR2 is SYDVKM in the germline V gene. The CDR3 spells CASSFAQGGQETQYF. The CDR3 nucleotides read TGTGCCAGCAGTTTCGCCCAGGGGGGCCAAGAGACCCAGTACTTC.